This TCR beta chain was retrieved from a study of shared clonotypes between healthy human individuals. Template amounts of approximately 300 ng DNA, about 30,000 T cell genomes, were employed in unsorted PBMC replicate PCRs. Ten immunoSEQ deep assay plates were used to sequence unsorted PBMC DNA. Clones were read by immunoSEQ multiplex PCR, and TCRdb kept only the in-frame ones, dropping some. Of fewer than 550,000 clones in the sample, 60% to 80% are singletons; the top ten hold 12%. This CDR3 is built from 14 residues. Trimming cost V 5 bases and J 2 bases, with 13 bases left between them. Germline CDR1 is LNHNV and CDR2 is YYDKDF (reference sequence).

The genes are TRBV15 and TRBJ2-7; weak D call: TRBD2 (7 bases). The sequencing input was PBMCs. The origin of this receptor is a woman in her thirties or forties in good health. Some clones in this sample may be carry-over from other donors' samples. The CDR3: CATSWGGGPYEQYF. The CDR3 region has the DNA TGTGCCACCAGCTGGGGAGGGGGACCCTACGAGCAGTACTTC.